One TCR beta chain is described in this entry. Source study methods: Nucleated cell number was recorded as an estimate derived from reference gene primer amplification. Data came from immunoSEQ multiplex PCR; TCRdb stores just in-frame clones and leaves some out. The D gene and trimming were derived from the DNA, and the V and J assignments and clone size from that table. This table has 210,000 or so clones, roughly 80% appearing once. With 4 bases removed from V and 4 bases from J, the gap between germline ends came to 10 bases. Germline lookup yields CDR1 LNHDA and CDR2 SQIVND (reference sequence). This CDR3 region has 13 residues. This record belongs to a study of blood T cell repertoires in COVID-19. Looking at the study overall: Samples came from the United States, Italy and Spain, spanning acute and convalescent COVID-19. PBMCs, B-cell-depleted T cells, or T cells were the source of the cDNA or gDNA that made up the material.

This chain links TRBV19 with TRBJ2-5; D is possibly TRBD2 (5 bases). The sample consisted of peripheral blood. This clonotype was obtained from a man aged 45-65 years who had recovered from COVID-19. In nucleotides, the CDR3 is TGTGCCAGTAGTAGGAGGATGTCAGAGACCCAGTACTTC. Its translation: CASSRRMSETQYF.